One sample yielded the 11 T cell receptor beta chains listed below, sequenced in a study of shared clonotypes between healthy human individuals. Measured with immunoSEQ multiplex PCR; TCRdb has only the in-frame clones, and not every one. The table records over a million clones, 96% of them present only once. Sequencing was carried out using naive CD4+ T cells sorted from blood. Subset denoted: CD45RA+ positively selected. These receptor sequences come from a young man in good health.

The chain couples TRBV5-4 to TRBJ2-7; possibly TRBD2 for D (5 bases). The V gene's germline CDR1 is SGHNT and CDR2 YYREEE (reference sequence). Trimming stripped 4 bases from V and 5 bases from J, with 10 bases between. CDR3 length: 12 residues. CDR3: CASSLQTNEQYF. The CDR3 DNA is TGTGCCAGCAGCCTGCAGACTAACGAGCAGTACTTC.

This chain uses TRBV7-9 with TRBJ2-3; TRBD2 might be the D (6 bases). Germline V CDR1 and CDR2: SEHNR, FQNEAQ (reference sequence). CDR3 length equals 15 residues. The V gene lost 3 bases and the J gene lost 3 bases, with 13 bases spanning the gap. As DNA, the CDR3 is TGTGCCAGCAGCTTGGGGCGCGCGGGAACAGATACGCAGTATTTT. Its protein product is CASSLGRAGTDTQYF.

The V gene is TRBV28, the J gene TRBJ2-1, with 14 bases lining up with TRBD2. The CDR3 sequence is 16 residues long. V lost 5 bases, J lost 5 bases, and 5 bases stayed unmatched. The germline V gene has CDR1 MDHEN and CDR2 SYDVKM. The chain's CDR3 is CASSRGLAGGNNEQFF. As DNA, the CDR3 is TGTGCCAGCAGTCGTGGACTAGCGGGAGGCAACAATGAGCAGTTCTTC. Variable domain in full (rest from reference TRBV28 and TRBJ2-1): DVKVTQSSRYLVKRTGEKVFLECVQDMDHENMFWYRQDPGLGLRLIYFSYDVKMKEKGDIPEGYSVSREKKERFSLILESASTNQTSMYLCASSRGLAGGNNEQFFGPGTRLTVL.

This clone was seen a few times. This rearrangement joins TRBV10-3 to TRBJ1-1, with D possibly matching TRBD1 (6 bases). Germline CDR1 is ENHRY and CDR2 is SYGVKD. V dropped 10 bases and J dropped 7 bases, with 16 bases sitting between them. This CDR3 has 12 residues. This CDR3 reads CATAGEGFEAFF. The CDR3 DNA follows: TGTGCCACCGCAGGGGAGGGCTTTGAAGCTTTCTTT.

This rearrangement joins TRBV5-1 to TRBJ1-4, with unresolved D. Germline V gene data show CDR1 as SGHRS and CDR2 as YFSETQ. V lost 0 bases, J lost 7 bases, and 10 bases lay in between. The CDR3 extends over 14 amino acids. The CDR3 is CASSLDGSGEKLFF. In DNA, the CDR3 is TGCGCCAGCAGCTTGGACGGGAGTGGTGAAAAACTGTTTTTT.

The V gene is TRBV9, the J gene TRBJ2-7; D ambiguous. The CDR3 loop spans 14 amino acids. From germline, CDR1 is SGDLS and CDR2 YYNGEE. Deletions cut 0 bases from V and 2 bases from J, with 9 bases between. The CDR3 is CASSVGGQTYEQYF. The CDR3 region has the DNA TGTGCCAGCAGCGTAGGTGGGCAGACCTACGAGCAGTACTTC.

This clone was picked up one time. The rearrangement uses TRBV11-2 and TRBJ1-1; possibly TRBD1 for D (6 bases). CDR3 size: 15 residues. V shed 5 bases and J shed 7 bases, with 20 bases lying between them. From germline, CDR1 is SGHAT and CDR2 FQNNGV. CDR3 DNA: TGTGCCAGCAGCATAGGTGGGACAACCTATAATGAAGCTTTCTTT. Encoded protein: CASSIGGTTYNEAFF.

CDR3 DNA: TGTGCCAGCAGCTTACAGCGTCAAGAGACCCAGTACTTC. Residues: CASSLQRQETQYF. The V and J genes are TRBV7-7 and TRBJ2-5; no reliable D call. This CDR3 is 13 amino acids long. The V gene's germline CDR1 is SSHAT and CDR2 FNYEAQ (reference sequence). With 2 bases removed from V and 2 bases from J, the gap between germline ends came to 6 bases.

The chain couples TRBV9 to TRBJ1-1; D is undetermined. Germline CDR1 reads SGDLS; CDR2 reads YYNGEE. With 0 bases removed from V and 10 bases from J, the gap between germline ends came to 13 bases. The CDR3 is 13 amino acids. CDR3 in amino acids: CASSVAPEGTAFF. CDR3 sequence (DNA): TGTGCCAGCAGCGTAGCCCCCGAGGGTACAGCTTTCTTT.

The CDR3 loop reads CASSQVAGGEDEQFF. The DNA for the CDR3 is TGTGCCAGCAGCCAAGTGGCGGGAGGGGAGGATGAGCAGTTCTTC. The rearrangement joins TRBV4-2 to TRBJ2-1, with TRBD2 matching over 9 bases. Germline V gene data show CDR1 as LGHNA and CDR2 as YNFKEQ. V lost 1 base to trimming and J lost 8 bases; unmatched junction nucleotides: 6. The CDR3 spans 15 residues.

The chain links TRBV27 to TRBJ1-4; D might be TRBD1 (6 bases). This CDR3 region has 14 residues. Germline values: CDR1 MNHEY, CDR2 SMNVEV (reference sequence). The V end lost 6 bases, the J end lost 4 bases, and 12 bases lay between the germline ends. Written as DNA, the CDR3 is TGTGCCAGCAGGCACAGGGCCCTTAATGAAAAACTGTTTTTT. Translating it yields CASRHRALNEKLFF.